This T cell receptor (beta chain) was identified during a study of OX40 agonist ivuxolimab in advanced cancers. Regarding the research as a whole: Ivuxolimab, which targeted the costimulatory receptor OX40 (CD134), was an agonistic, fully human IgG2 monoclonal antibody. A male proportion of roughly 80% and a mean age of 60 years, ranging from about 20 to 85, were recorded for the dose-escalation cohort. Peripheral TCRbeta sequencing was intended to test whether TCR sequence diversity was altered and clonal T-cell expansion was caused by ivuxolimab. Intravenous ivuxolimab was administered to patients every 2 weeks at six dose levels: 0.01, 0.1, 0.3, 1.5, 3 and 10 mg/kg. Of the approximately 53 patients in dose escalation, around 19 had hepatocellular carcinoma, some 15 had melanoma, 9 had renal cell carcinoma and 9 had head and neck cancer. The paper reports the monotherapy dose-escalation portion (N of about 54 patients) of the phase I ivuxolimab trial. Partial responses occurred in three dose-escalation patients, of whom one had hepatocellular carcinoma and two had cutaneous melanoma. Prior anti-PD-1, anti-PD-L1 or anti-CTLA-4 therapy was permitted, and checkpoint inhibitors had been received by roughly 42% of dose-escalation patients. Study-wide conclusions, independent of this receptor: After ivuxolimab, CD8+ T cells had more expanded clones than CD4+ T cells on average. Clonal expansion of both CD4+ and CD8+ blood T cells was observed from baseline to week 6 at doses 0.1 to 3.0 mg/kg. In partial responders in the 0.1-3.0 mg/kg groups, normalized peripheral clonal expansion was found to be among the lowest, especially among CD8+ T cells. Antigen specificity was not determined for the clonally expanded peripheral T cells. Low levels of normalized T-cell clonal expansion were also seen in some nonresponding patients.

The trial excluded patients who had a history of autoimmune disease or who were on systemic immunosuppression. In every dose cohort, peripheral blood was drawn for TCR sequencing at baseline, cycle 4 day 1, and cycle 7 day 1. Samples came from an open-label, multicenter, first-in-human phase I dose-escalation trial of ivuxolimab. Adults with locally advanced or metastatic head and neck squamous cell, hepatocellular, melanoma or renal cell carcinoma were enrolled in the trial. Before TCR sequencing, CD4+ T cells and CD8+ T cells were sorted from peripheral blood as separate populations. Genomic DNA was isolated from the sorted cells so that the TCRbeta CDR3 region could be sequenced. TCRbeta CDR3 regions were sequenced using the immunoSEQ Assay. In TCRdb, the immuneACCESS table is reduced to in-frame sequences with V and J assigned. These tables do not hold every clone; where another copy was compared, an unresolved V gene accounts for under half, and the others remain unexplained. The table for this sample lists under 85,000 clones; 70% to 90% of them were counted only once. The top ten hold 8% of the sample.

CDR3 length: 12 amino acids, cysteine to phenylalanine. Only CDR3 DNA is held: 36 bases, read in frame from base 1. The germline V gene encodes CDR1 SGHTA and CDR2 FQGNSA. As concerns this clone: Its antigen is not yet known. The junction departs from the called germline gene at one end, perhaps through a read error.

This clonotype was sampled from an adult with an advanced solid tumor such as melanoma, head and neck, liver or kidney cancer. In this chain, TRBV7-2 is recombined with TRBJ1-1; a weak D assignment points to TRBD1 (5 bases agree). Sequenced material: CD4+ or CD8+ T cells sorted from blood, taken in a trial of the OX40 agonist ivuxolimab. DNA sequence: TGTGCCAGCAGCTTAGCGGGGCGGGGAGAAACTTTT. Its protein is CASSLAGRGETF.